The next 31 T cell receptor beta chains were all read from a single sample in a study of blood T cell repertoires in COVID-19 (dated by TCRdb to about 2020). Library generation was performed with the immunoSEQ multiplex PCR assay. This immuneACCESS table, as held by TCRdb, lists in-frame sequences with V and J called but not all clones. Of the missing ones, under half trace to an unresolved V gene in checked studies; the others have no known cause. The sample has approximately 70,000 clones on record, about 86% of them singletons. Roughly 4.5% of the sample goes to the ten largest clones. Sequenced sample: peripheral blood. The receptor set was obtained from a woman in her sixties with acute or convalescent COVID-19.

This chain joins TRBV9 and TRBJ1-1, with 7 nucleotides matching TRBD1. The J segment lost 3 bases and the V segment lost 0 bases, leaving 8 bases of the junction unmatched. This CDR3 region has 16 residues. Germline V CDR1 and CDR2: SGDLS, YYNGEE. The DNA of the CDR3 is TGTGCCAGCAGCGTAGAACCCACAGGGGTTGACACTGAAGCTTTCTTT. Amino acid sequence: CASSVEPTGVDTEAFF.

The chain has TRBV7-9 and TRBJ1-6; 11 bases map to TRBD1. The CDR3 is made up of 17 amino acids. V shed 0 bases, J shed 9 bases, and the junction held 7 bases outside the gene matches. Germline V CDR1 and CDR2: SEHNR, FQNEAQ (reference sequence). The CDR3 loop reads CASSLAHGTGGGSPLHF. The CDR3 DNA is TGTGCCAGCAGCTTAGCGCACGGGACAGGGGGAGGTTCACCCCTCCACTTT.

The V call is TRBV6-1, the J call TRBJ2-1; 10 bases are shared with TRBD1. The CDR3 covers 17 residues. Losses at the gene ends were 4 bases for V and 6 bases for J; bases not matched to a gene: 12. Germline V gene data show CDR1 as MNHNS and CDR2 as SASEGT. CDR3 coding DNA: TGTGCCAGCAGTGCCTACGCCGGGACAGGGGAAGGCAATGAGCAGTTCTTC. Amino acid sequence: CASSAYAGTGEGNEQFF.

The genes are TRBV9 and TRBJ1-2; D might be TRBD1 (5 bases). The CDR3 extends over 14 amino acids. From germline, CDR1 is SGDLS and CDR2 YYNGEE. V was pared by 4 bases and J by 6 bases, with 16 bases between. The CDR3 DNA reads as TGTGCCAGCAGCACAACCCGGGGGGTGGATGGCTACACCTTC. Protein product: CASSTTRGVDGYTF.

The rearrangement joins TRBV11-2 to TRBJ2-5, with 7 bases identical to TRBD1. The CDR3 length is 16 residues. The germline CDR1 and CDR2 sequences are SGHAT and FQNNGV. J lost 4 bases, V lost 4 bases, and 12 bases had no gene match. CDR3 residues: CASSSFMDPGGETQYF. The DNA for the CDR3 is TGTGCCAGCAGCTCGTTCATGGACCCAGGGGGAGAGACCCAGTACTTC.

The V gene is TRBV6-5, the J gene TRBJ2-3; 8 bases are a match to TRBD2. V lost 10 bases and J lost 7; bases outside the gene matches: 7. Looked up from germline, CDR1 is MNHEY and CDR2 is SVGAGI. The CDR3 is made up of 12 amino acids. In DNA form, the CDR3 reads TGTGCCACCGGACTAGCTAGATATACGCAGTATTTT. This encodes CATGLARYTQYF.

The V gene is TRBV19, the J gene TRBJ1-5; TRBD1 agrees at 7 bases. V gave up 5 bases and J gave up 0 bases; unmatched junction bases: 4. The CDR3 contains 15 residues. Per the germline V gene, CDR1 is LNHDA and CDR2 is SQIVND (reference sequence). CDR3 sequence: CASSDRAYSNQPQHF. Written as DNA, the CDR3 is TGTGCCAGTAGTGACAGGGCTTATAGCAATCAGCCCCAGCATTTT.

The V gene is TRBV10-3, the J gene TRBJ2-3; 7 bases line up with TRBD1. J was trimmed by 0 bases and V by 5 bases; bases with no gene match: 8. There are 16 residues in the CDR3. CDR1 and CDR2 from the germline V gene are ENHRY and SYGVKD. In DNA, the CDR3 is TGTGCCATCAGTAATAACCGGGACAGCAGCACAGATACGCAGTATTTT. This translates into CAISNNRDSSTDTQYF.

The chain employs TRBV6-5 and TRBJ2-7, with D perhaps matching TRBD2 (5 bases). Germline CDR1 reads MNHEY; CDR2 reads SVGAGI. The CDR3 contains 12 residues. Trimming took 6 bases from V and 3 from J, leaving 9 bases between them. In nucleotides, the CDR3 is TGTGCCAGCAGACCCGACTACTACGAGCAGTACTTC. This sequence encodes CASRPDYYEQYF.

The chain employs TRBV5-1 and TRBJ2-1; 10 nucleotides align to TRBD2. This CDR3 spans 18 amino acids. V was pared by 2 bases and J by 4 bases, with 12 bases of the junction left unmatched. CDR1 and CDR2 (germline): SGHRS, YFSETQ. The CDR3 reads CASSFNPLGAGGYNEQFF. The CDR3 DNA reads TGCGCCAGCAGCTTTAACCCTCTGGGAGCGGGGGGGTACAATGAGCAGTTCTTC.

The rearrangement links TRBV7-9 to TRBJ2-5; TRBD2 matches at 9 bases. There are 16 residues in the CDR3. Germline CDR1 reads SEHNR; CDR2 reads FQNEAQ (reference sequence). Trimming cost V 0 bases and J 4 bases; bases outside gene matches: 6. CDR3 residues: CASSLAGRGGRETQYF. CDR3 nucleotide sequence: TGTGCCAGCAGCTTAGCGGGGCGGGGGGGCCGAGAGACCCAGTACTTC. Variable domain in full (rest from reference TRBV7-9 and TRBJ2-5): DTGVSQNPRHKITKRGQNVTFRCDPISEHNRLYWYRQTLGQGPEFLTYFQNEAQLEKSRLLSDRFSAERPKGSFSTLEIQRTEQGDSAMYLCASSLAGRGGRETQYFGPGTRLLVL.

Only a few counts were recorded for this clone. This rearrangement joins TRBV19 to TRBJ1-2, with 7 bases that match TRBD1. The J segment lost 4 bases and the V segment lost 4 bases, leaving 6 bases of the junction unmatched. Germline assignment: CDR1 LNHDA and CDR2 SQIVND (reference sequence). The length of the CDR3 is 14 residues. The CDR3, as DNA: TGTGCCAGTAGTAGGCAGGGGGTTGGCTATGGCTACACCTTC. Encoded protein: CASSRQGVGYGYTF.

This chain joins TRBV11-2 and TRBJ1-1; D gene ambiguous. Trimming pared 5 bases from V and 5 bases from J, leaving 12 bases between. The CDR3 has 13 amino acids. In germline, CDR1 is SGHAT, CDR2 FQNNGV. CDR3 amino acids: CASSRGLETEAFF. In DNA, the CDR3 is TGTGCCAGCAGCCGAGGTTTGGAGACTGAAGCTTTCTTT. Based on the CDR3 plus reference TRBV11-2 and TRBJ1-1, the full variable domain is EAGVAQSPRYKIIEKRQSVAFWCNPISGHATLYWYQQILGQGPKLLIQFQNNGVVDDSQLPKDRFSAERLKGVDSTLKIQPAKLEDSAVYLCASSRGLETEAFFGQGTRLTVV.

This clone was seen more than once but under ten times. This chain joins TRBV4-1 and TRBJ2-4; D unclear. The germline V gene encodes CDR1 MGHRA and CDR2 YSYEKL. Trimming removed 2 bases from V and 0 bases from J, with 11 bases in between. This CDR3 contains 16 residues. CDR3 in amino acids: CASSQSWPLAKNIQYF. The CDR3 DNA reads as TGCGCCAGCAGCCAAAGTTGGCCTCTAGCCAAAAACATTCAGTACTTC.

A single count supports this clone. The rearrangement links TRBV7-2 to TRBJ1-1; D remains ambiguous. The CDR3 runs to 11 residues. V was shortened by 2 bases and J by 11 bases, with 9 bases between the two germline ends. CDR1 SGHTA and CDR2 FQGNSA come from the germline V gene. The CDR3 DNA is TGTGCCAGCAGCTTAAAGTGGGAGGCTTTCTTT. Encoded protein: CASSLKWEAFF.

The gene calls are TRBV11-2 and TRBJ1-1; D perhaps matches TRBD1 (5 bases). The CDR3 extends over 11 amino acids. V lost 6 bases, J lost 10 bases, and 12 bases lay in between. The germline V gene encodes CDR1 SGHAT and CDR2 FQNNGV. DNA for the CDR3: TGTGCCAGCAGGGGACCGGAGGGAGCTTTCTTT. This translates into CASRGPEGAFF.

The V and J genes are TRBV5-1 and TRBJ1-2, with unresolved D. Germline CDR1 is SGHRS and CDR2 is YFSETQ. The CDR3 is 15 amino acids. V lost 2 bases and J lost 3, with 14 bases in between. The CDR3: CASSLGNLGDYGYTF. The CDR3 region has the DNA TGCGCCAGCAGCTTAGGTAACCTTGGAGACTATGGCTACACCTTC.

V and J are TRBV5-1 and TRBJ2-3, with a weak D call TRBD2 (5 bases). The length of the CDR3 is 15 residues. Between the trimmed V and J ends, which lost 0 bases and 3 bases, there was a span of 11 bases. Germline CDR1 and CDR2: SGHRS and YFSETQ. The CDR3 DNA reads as TGCGCCAGCAGCTTGGAAAGCGGTCGGACAGATACGCAGTATTTT. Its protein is CASSLESGRTDTQYF.

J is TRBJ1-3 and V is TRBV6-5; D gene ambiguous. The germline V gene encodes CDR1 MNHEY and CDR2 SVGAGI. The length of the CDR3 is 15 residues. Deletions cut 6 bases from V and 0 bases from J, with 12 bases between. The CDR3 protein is CASRPGDLSGNTIYF. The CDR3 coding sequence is TGTGCCAGCAGACCGGGTGATCTCTCTGGAAACACCATATATTTT.

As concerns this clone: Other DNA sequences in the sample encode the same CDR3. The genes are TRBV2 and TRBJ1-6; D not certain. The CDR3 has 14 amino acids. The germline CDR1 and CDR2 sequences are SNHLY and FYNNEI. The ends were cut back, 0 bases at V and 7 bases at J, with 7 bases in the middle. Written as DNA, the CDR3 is TGTGCCAGCAGTGAAGCGCGAGTAAATTCACCCCTCCACTTT. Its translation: CASSEARVNSPLHF.

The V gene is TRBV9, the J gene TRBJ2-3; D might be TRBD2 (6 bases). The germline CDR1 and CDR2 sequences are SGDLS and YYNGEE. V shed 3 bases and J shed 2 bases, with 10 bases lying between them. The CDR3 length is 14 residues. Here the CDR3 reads CASSAGDFTDTQYF. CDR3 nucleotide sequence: TGTGCCAGCAGCGCGGGGGATTTCACAGATACGCAGTATTTT. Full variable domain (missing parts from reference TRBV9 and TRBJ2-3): DSGVTQTPKHLITATGQRVTLRCSPRSGDLSVYWYQQSLDQGLQFLIQYYNGEERAKGNILERFSAQQFPDLHSELNLSSLELGDSALYFCASSAGDFTDTQYFGPGTRLTVL.

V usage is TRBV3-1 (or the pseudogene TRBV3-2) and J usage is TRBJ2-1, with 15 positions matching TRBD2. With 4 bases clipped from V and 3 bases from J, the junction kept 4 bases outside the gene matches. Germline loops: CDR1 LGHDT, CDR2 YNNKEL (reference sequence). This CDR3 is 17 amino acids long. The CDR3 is CASSPRTSGGDYNEQFF. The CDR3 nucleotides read TGTGCCAGCAGCCCAAGGACTAGCGGGGGGGACTACAATGAGCAGTTCTTC.

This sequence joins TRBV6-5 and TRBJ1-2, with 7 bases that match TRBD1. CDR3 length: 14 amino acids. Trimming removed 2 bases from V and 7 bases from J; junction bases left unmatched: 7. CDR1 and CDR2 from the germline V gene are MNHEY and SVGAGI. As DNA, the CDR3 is TGTGCCAGCAGTTACCGTACAGGGGTCCCTGGCTACACCTTC. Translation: CASSYRTGVPGYTF.

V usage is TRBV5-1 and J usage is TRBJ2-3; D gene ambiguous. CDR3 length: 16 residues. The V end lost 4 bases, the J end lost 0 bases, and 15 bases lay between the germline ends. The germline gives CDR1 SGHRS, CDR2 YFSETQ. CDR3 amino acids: CASSIVQHSSTDTQYF. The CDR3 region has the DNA TGCGCCAGCAGCATAGTACAGCATTCTAGCACAGATACGCAGTATTTT.

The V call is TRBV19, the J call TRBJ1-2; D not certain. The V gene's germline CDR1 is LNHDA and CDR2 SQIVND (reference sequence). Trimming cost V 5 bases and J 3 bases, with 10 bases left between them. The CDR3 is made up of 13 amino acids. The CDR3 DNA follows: TGTGCCAGTAGTCGGGCGGGCGACTATGGCTACACCTTC. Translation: CASSRAGDYGYTF.

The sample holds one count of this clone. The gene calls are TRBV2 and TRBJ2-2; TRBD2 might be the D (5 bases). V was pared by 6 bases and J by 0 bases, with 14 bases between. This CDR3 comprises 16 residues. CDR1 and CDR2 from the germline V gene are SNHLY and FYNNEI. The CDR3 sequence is CASSVDGGANTGELFF. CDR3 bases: TGTGCCAGCAGCGTTGACGGAGGCGCGAACACCGGGGAGCTGTTTTTT.

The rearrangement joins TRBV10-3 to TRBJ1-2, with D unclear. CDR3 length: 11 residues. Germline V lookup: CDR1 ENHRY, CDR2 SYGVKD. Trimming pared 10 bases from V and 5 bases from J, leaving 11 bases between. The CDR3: CATRTDYGYTF. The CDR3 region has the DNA TGTGCCACCAGGACTGATTATGGCTACACCTTC.

CDR3 loop: CASSLGGTGQYEQYF. CDR3 DNA sequence: TGCGCCAGCAGCTTGGGGGGGACAGGACAATACGAGCAGTACTTC. This chain links TRBV5-1 with TRBJ2-7, with TRBD1 identical over 8 bases. Germline loops: CDR1 SGHRS, CDR2 YFSETQ. The CDR3 is 15 amino acids. J lost 4 bases, V lost 0 bases, and 6 bases had no gene match.

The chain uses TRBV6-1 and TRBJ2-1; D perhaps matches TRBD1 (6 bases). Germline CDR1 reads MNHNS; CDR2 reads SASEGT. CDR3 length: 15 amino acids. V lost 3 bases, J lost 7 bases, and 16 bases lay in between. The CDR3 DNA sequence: TGTGCCAGCAGTGAGCTGCCAGGGGCGGTTAATGAGCAGTTCTTC. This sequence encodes CASSELPGAVNEQFF.

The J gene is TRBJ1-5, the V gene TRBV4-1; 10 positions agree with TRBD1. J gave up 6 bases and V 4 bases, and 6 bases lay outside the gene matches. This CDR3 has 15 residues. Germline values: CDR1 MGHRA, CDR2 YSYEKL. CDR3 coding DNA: TGCGCCAGCAGCCCACGACAGGGGGCTTTTCAGCCCCAGCATTTT. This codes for CASSPRQGAFQPQHF.

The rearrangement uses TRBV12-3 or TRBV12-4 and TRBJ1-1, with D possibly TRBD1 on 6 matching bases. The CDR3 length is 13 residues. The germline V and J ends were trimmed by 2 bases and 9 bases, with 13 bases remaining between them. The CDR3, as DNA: TGTGCCAGCAGTTTAAGTACAGGGAAGAAAGCTTTCTTT. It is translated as CASSLSTGKKAFF.